These 29 T cell receptor beta chains came from one sample sequenced in a study of blood T cell repertoires in COVID-19. The assay was immunoSEQ multiplex PCR, and TCRdb's table has in-frame clones only and misses some. Of roughly 98,000 clones in the sample, 70% to 90% are singletons; the top ten hold approximately 12%. Input material: peripheral blood. The receptor source for this set is a woman in her seventies with active or convalescent COVID-19.

This chain uses TRBV6-6 with TRBJ1-5, with TRBD1 matching over 7 bases. This CDR3 comprises 14 residues. J lost 6 bases, V lost 5 bases, and 7 bases had no gene match. Germline lookup yields CDR1 MNHNY and CDR2 SVGAGI (reference sequence). Here the CDR3 DNA reads TGTGCCAGCAGTGACCCGACAGGGATTCAGCCCCAGCATTTT. Its protein is CASSDPTGIQPQHF.

This clone occurred once. The J gene is TRBJ1-2, the V gene TRBV28; tentative D call: TRBD1 (5 bases). Germline V gives CDR1 MDHEN, CDR2 SYDVKM. The CDR3 contains 13 residues. Deletions cut 6 bases from V and 4 bases from J, with 12 bases between. For the CDR3, the DNA is TGTGCCAGCAGCCCTAGACAGTCCTATGGCTACACCTTC. Translating gives CASSPRQSYGYTF.

This clone was observed a handful of times. The chain carries TRBV7-9 and TRBJ1-2, with TRBD1 matching over 9 bases. The V segment lost 8 bases and the J segment 13 bases; nucleotides outside the gene matches: 8. The CDR3 spans 11 residues. Germline CDR1 reads SEHNR; CDR2 reads FQNEAQ (reference sequence). The CDR3 DNA sequence: TGTGCCAGCGTTGGACAGGGGCTTGGCACCTTC. The encoded protein is CASVGQGLGTF. The variable domain in full, with the rest retrieved from reference TRBV7-9 and TRBJ1-2, is DTGVSQNPRHKITKRGQNVTFRCDPISEHNRLYWYRQTLGQGPEFLTYFQNEAQLEKSRLLSDRFSAERPKGSFSTLEIQRTEQGDSAMYLCASVGQGLGTFGSGTRLTVV.

J is TRBJ1-1 and V is TRBV13; no firm D call. This CDR3 contains 14 residues. The ends were cut back, 5 bases at V and 3 bases at J, with 13 bases in the middle. Germline assignment: CDR1 PRHDT and CDR2 FYEKMQ (reference sequence). DNA for the CDR3: TGTGCCAGCAGCCACCGGACGGGATACACTGAAGCTTTCTTT. Its protein product is CASSHRTGYTEAFF.

This sequence joins TRBV27 and TRBJ1-2; D is unclear. Germline V gene sequence: CDR1 MNHEY, CDR2 SMNVEV (reference sequence). The CDR3 loop spans 13 amino acids. Trimming took off 1 base at V and 2 bases at J, with 5 bases between the two ends. The CDR3 DNA is TGTGCCAGCAGTTTATTTGGCAACTATGGCTACACCTTC. Its protein is CASSLFGNYGYTF.

This rearrangement joins TRBV6-5 to TRBJ1-1; D might be TRBD1 (6 bases). From germline, CDR1 is MNHEY and CDR2 SVGAGI. The CDR3 runs to 15 residues. V lost 6 bases to trimming and J lost 3 bases, with 17 bases between them. The CDR3 DNA is TGTGCCAGCAGCATCCGGGACACAACCTACACTGAAGCTTTCTTT. Translating gives CASSIRDTTYTEAFF.

The chain links TRBV5-1 to TRBJ2-3; 11 positions match TRBD1. CDR1 is SGHRS and CDR2 is YFSETQ in the germline V gene. This CDR3 contains 14 residues. V was clipped by 3 bases and J by 6 bases; unmatched bases: 3. In DNA form, the CDR3 reads TGCGCCAGCAGCTGGGACAGGGGGACCGATACGCAGTATTTT. Protein sequence: CASSWDRGTDTQYF. Together with reference TRBV5-1 and TRBJ2-3, the CDR3 gives the full variable domain: KAGVTQTPRYLIKTRGQQVTLSCSPISGHRSVSWYQQTPGQGLQFLFEYFSETQRNKGNFPGRFSGRQFSNSRSEMNVSTLELGDSALYLCASSWDRGTDTQYFGPGTRLTVL.

The chain is built from TRBV5-1 and TRBJ2-1, with 16 positions matching TRBD2. The CDR3 is 17 residues long. V dropped 4 bases and J dropped 4; count of bases not matched to a gene: 5. Germline CDR1 reads SGHRS; CDR2 reads YFSETQ. DNA of the CDR3: TGCGCCAGCAGCAGGGGACTAGCGGGGGGGCAGTACAATGAGCAGTTCTTC. Its protein is CASSRGLAGGQYNEQFF.

This sequence joins TRBV2 and TRBJ1-1; 9 positions agree with TRBD1. CDR3 length: 15 residues. The J segment lost 4 bases and the V segment lost 2 bases, leaving 5 bases of the junction unmatched. Germline CDR1 is SNHLY and CDR2 is FYNNEI. DNA of the CDR3: TGTGCCAGCAGTGAATGGGGGGACAGGGCCACTGAAGCTTTCTTT. Translating it yields CASSEWGDRATEAFF.

The chain has TRBV7-2 and TRBJ1-1, with D tentatively TRBD1 (5 bases). The V gene's germline CDR1 is SGHTA and CDR2 FQGNSA. The V end lost 7 bases, the J end lost 0 bases, and 18 bases lay between the germline ends. This CDR3 comprises 16 residues. The CDR3 nucleotides read TGTGCCAGCACCCCTTTCGACAGTGCGGTGAACACTGAAGCTTTCTTT. Amino acids: CASTPFDSAVNTEAFF.

V is TRBV19 and J is TRBJ2-7; D might be TRBD2 (6 bases). Trimming took 8 bases from V and 6 from J, leaving 17 bases between them. Germline CDR1 LNHDA, CDR2 SQIVND (reference sequence). The CDR3 spans 13 residues. The CDR3 region is CASANLGRGEQYF. CDR3 nucleotide sequence: TGTGCCAGTGCTAATCTAGGGCGGGGCGAGCAGTACTTC.

The rearrangement joins TRBV7-2 to TRBJ1-1; 7 positions match TRBD1. V shed 2 bases, J shed 3 bases, and the junction held 6 bases outside the gene matches. This CDR3 region has 15 residues. The germline V gene has CDR1 SGHTA and CDR2 FQGNSA. The DNA for the CDR3 is TGTGCCAGCAGCTTAAGTAGACAGGGACACACTGAAGCTTTCTTT. Protein: CASSLSRQGHTEAFF.

V usage is TRBV5-1 and J usage is TRBJ2-5; 7 nucleotides align to TRBD1. Germline V CDR1 and CDR2: SGHRS, YFSETQ. The CDR3 is 15 amino acids. J lost 5 bases, V lost 0 bases, and 7 bases had no gene match. The CDR3 protein is CASSLEGAPGETQYF. The CDR3 nucleotides read TGCGCCAGCAGCTTGGAGGGGGCCCCGGGGGAGACCCAGTACTTC.

Concerning this clone itself: The same CDR3 can be traced to other DNA sequences in this sample. The chain is built from TRBV18 and TRBJ2-1, with D unresolved. The CDR3 runs 12 residues. The V gene's germline CDR1 is KGHSH and CDR2 LQKENI. Trimming left V 2 bases short and J 6 bases short, with 5 bases between. The chain's CDR3 is CASSPSLNEQFF. The CDR3 nucleotides are TGTGCCAGCTCACCATCCCTCAATGAGCAGTTCTTC.

The chain couples TRBV7-2 to TRBJ1-2; TRBD1 matches at 10 bases. Losses at the gene ends were 5 bases for V and 10 bases for J; bases not matched to a gene: 10. The length of the CDR3 is 14 residues. Germline loops: CDR1 SGHTA, CDR2 FQGNSA. The CDR3: CASSVDRGREDYTF. Written as DNA, the CDR3 is TGTGCCAGCAGCGTAGACAGGGGGCGCGAAGACTACACCTTC.

The rearrangement links TRBV19 to TRBJ1-6, with D maybe TRBD1 (5 bases). V was shortened by 5 bases and J by 5 bases, with 7 bases between the two germline ends. Germline V CDR1 and CDR2: LNHDA, SQIVND (reference sequence). The CDR3 sequence is 13 residues long. CDR3 in amino acids: CASSRQNNSPLHF. Here the CDR3 DNA reads TGTGCCAGTAGTCGACAGAATAATTCACCCCTCCACTTT. Full variable domain (rest looked up from reference TRBV19 and TRBJ1-6): DGGITQSPKYLFRKEGQNVTLSCEQNLNHDAMYWYRQDPGQGLRLIYYSQIVNDFQKGDIAEGYSVSREKKESFPLTVTSAQKNPTAFYLCASSRQNNSPLHFGNGTRLTVT.

The rearrangement links TRBV10-3 to TRBJ2-3; perhaps TRBD2 as D (5 bases). The germline CDR1 and CDR2 sequences are ENHRY and SYGVKD. V shed 7 bases and J shed 4 bases, with 12 bases lying between them. The CDR3 contains 13 residues. CDR3 amino acids: CAITEGISDTQYF. The CDR3 coding sequence is TGTGCCATCACCGAGGGTATATCAGATACGCAGTATTTT.

The rearrangement joins TRBV11-2 to TRBJ2-3; 9 bases line up with TRBD1. CDR3 length: 17 residues. J was trimmed by 3 bases and V by 5 bases; bases with no gene match: 12. Germline V gives CDR1 SGHAT, CDR2 FQNNGV. CDR3 sequence reads: CASSRRGQGKITDTQYF. The CDR3 nucleotides read TGTGCCAGCAGCCGCCGGGGACAGGGAAAGATAACAGATACGCAGTATTTT.

V usage is TRBV6-2 or TRBV6-3 and J usage is TRBJ1-6; no clear D gene. The germline gives CDR1 MNHEY, CDR2 SVGEGT. The CDR3 is 15 residues long. Trimming pared 3 bases from V and 11 bases from J, leaving 17 bases between. CDR3 sequence (DNA): TGTGCCAGCAGTTATGGTGGGCAGACGGGGACACCCCTCCACTTT. It codes for CASSYGGQTGTPLHF.

The sample holds one count of this clone. V usage is TRBV6-5 and J usage is TRBJ1-5; D is unresolved. V was shortened by 6 bases and J by 5 bases, with 11 bases between the two germline ends. Germline V lookup: CDR1 MNHEY, CDR2 SVGAGI. The CDR3 runs to 13 residues. CDR3 nucleotides: TGTGCCAGCAGATCGGGGTTCGATCAGCCCCAGCATTTT. As protein: CASRSGFDQPQHF.

The chain recombines TRBV11-2 with TRBJ1-3; D is undetermined. V shed 5 bases and J shed 0 bases, with 8 bases lying between them. CDR3 size: 14 residues. Germline V gives CDR1 SGHAT, CDR2 FQNNGV. CDR3 in amino acids: CASSVGYSGNTIYF. The CDR3 DNA is TGTGCCAGCAGCGTAGGCTACTCTGGAAACACCATATATTTT.

V usage is TRBV7-2 and J usage is TRBJ2-3; the D is unclear. Germline V lookup: CDR1 SGHTA, CDR2 FQGNSA. Trimming removed 5 bases at V and 2 bases at J, with 8 bases between. This CDR3 comprises 13 residues. The CDR3 spells CASSISYTDTQYF. The CDR3 region has the DNA TGTGCCAGCAGCATAAGCTACACAGATACGCAGTATTTT.

The gene calls are TRBV6-2 or TRBV6-3 and TRBJ1-1; 7 bases map to TRBD1. Germline CDR1 reads MNHEY; CDR2 reads SVGEGT. The CDR3 runs 16 residues. With 0 bases clipped from V and 1 base from J, the junction kept 5 bases outside the gene matches. The CDR3 DNA is TGTGCCAGCAGTTACTCAACGGGACAGTGGAACACTGAAGCTTTCTTT. As protein: CASSYSTGQWNTEAFF.

There are a few counts of this clone. The V call is TRBV3-1 (or the pseudogene TRBV3-2), the J call TRBJ1-3; tentative D call: TRBD1 (6 bases). Trimming shortened V by 2 bases and J by 7 bases, and 9 bases separated the two germline ends. Germline V CDR1 and CDR2: LGHDT, YNNKEL (reference sequence). The CDR3 has 13 residues. The CDR3 loop reads CASSQTGWNTIYF. DNA for the CDR3: TGTGCCAGCAGCCAAACAGGGTGGAACACCATATATTTT.

Only one count was recorded for this clone. The chain couples TRBV27 to TRBJ1-1; D gene uncertain. This CDR3 comprises 13 residues. Germline lookup yields CDR1 MNHEY and CDR2 SMNVEV (reference sequence). V lost 0 bases and J 11 bases, leaving 13 bases between the germline ends. The CDR3 DNA follows: TGTGCCAGCAGTTTATCGAGAGGTGTTTGGGCTTTCTTT. Amino acids: CASSLSRGVWAFF.

The chain recombines TRBV19 with TRBJ1-6; tentatively, D is TRBD1 (5 bases). Germline lookup yields CDR1 LNHDA and CDR2 SQIVND (reference sequence). The CDR3 runs 13 residues. The V and J ends lost 3 bases and 16 bases respectively, with 16 bases between them. The CDR3 DNA sequence: TGTGCCAGTAGTATCAGTGGGGGGGACGGACTCCACTTT. It is translated as CASSISGGDGLHF. Full variable domain (remainder filled in from reference TRBV19 and TRBJ1-6): DGGITQSPKYLFRKEGQNVTLSCEQNLNHDAMYWYRQDPGQGLRLIYYSQIVNDFQKGDIAEGYSVSREKKESFPLTVTSAQKNPTAFYLCASSISGGDGLHFGNGTRLTVT.

The chain has TRBV6-5 and TRBJ2-4; tentatively, D is TRBD2 (5 bases). Germline CDR1 reads MNHEY; CDR2 reads SVGAGI. V shed 2 bases and J shed 11 bases, with 16 bases lying between them. This CDR3 comprises 14 residues. As DNA, the CDR3 is TGTGCCAGCAGTTACGGGTCGAGGGCTGAGGTTCAGTACTTC. Translated: CASSYGSRAEVQYF.

The chain is built from TRBV28 and TRBJ2-3; D is possibly TRBD1 (6 bases). Trimming removed 2 bases from V and 4 bases from J, with 13 bases in between. In germline, CDR1 is MDHEN, CDR2 SYDVKM. The CDR3 totals 15 residues. CDR3 residues: CASSLGGIYADTQYF. Here the CDR3 DNA reads TGTGCCAGCAGTTTAGGGGGCATTTATGCAGATACGCAGTATTTT.

V gene TRBV28 combines with J gene TRBJ1-1; TRBD1 agrees at 8 bases. CDR3 length equals 14 residues. Germline V CDR1 and CDR2: MDHEN, SYDVKM. The J segment lost 6 bases and the V segment lost 6 bases, leaving 9 bases of the junction unmatched. CDR3 sequence: CASRNQGARAEAFF. In nucleotides, the CDR3 is TGTGCCAGCAGAAACCAGGGGGCGCGGGCTGAAGCTTTCTTT.